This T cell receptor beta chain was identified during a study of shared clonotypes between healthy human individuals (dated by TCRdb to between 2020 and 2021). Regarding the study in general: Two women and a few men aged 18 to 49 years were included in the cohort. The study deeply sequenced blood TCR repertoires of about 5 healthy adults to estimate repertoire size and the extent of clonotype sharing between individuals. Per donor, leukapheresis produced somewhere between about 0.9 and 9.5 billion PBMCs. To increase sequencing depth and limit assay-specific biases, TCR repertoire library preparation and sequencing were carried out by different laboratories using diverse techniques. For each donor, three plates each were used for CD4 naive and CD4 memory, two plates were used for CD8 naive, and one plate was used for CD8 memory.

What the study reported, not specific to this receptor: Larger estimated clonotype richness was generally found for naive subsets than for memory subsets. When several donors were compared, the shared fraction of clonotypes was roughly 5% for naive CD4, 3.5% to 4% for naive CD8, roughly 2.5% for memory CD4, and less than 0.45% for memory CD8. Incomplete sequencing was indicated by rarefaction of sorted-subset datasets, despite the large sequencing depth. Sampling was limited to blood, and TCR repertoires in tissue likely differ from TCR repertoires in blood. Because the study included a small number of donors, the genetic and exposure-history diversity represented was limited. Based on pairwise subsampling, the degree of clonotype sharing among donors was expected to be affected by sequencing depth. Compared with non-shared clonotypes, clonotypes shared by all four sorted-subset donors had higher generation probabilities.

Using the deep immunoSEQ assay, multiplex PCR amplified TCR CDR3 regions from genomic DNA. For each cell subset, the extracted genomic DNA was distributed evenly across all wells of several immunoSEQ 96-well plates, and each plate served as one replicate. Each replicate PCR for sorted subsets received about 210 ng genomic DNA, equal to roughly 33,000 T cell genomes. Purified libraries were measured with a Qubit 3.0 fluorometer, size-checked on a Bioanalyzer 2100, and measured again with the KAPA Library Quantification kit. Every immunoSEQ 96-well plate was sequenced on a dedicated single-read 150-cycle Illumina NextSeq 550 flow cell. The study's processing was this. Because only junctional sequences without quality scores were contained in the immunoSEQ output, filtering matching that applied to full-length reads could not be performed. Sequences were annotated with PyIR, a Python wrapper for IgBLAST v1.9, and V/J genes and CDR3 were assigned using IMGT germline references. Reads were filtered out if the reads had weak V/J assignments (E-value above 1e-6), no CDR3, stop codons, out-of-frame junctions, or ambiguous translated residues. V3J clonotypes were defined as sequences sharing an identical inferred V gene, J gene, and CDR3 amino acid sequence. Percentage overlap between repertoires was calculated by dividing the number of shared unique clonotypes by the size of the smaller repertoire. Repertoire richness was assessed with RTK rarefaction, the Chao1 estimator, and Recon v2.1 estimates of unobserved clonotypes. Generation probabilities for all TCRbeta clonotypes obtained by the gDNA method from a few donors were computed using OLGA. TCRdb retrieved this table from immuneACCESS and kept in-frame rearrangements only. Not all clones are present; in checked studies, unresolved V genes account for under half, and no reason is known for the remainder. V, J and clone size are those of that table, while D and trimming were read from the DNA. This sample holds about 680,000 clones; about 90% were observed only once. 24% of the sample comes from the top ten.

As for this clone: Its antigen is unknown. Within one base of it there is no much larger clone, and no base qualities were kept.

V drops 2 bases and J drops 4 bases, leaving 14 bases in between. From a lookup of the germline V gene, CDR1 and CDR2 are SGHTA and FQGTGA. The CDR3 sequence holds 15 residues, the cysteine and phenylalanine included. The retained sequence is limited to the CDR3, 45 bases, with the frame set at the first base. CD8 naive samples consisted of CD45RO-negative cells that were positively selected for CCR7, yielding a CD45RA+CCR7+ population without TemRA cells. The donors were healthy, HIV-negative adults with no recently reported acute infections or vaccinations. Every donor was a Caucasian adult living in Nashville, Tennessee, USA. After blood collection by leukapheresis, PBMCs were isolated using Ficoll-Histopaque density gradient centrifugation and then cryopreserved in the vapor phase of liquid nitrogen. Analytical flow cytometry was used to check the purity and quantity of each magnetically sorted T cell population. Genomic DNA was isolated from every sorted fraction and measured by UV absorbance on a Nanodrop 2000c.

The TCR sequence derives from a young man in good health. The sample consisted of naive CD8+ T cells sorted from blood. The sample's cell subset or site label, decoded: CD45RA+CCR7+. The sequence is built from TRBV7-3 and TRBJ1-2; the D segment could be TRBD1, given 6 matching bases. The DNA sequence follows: TGTGCCAGCAGCTTACGGGGGGCGCCAGGCTATGGCTACACCTTC. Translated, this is CASSLRGAPGYGYTF.